Each of the 18 T cell receptor beta chains below was sequenced from the same sample in a study of cytomegalovirus exposure and HLA in healthy donors. The PCR made use of 60 Vbeta and 13 Jbeta primers. Clones were read by immunoSEQ multiplex PCR, and TCRdb kept only the in-frame ones, dropping some. The data hold around 150,000 clones, with more than 80% observed a single time. Source material: PBMCs. The receptors stem from a woman aged 50 to 65 in good health and CMV-seronegative.

This clone has a handful of counts. The genes are TRBV29-1 and TRBJ2-2, with TRBD2 matching over 7 bases. Germline CDR1 is SQVTM and CDR2 is ANQGSEA. The length of the CDR3 is 16 residues. The V and J ends lost 5 bases and 4 bases, in that order; junction bases with no gene match: 13. The CDR3 DNA reads as TGCAGCGTTACCCGGAAGGGAGGGAGGGGCACCGGGGAGCTGTTTTTT. Its translation is CSVTRKGGRGTGELFF.

The V and J genes are TRBV5-8 and TRBJ1-5; no clear D. The germline CDR1 and CDR2 sequences are SGHTS and YDEGEE. V was shortened by 1 base and J by 6 bases, with 20 bases between the two germline ends. The CDR3 contains 17 residues. The CDR3 DNA sequence: TGTGCCAGCAGCTTGATAGGTACGGGGAGGACGAGTCAGCCCCAGCATTTT. It encodes CASSLIGTGRTSQPQHF. Together with reference TRBV5-8 and TRBJ1-5, the CDR3 gives the full variable domain: EAGVTQSPTHLIKTRGQQATLRCSPISGHTSVYWYQQALGLGLQFLLWYDEGEERNRGNFPPRFSGRQFPNYSSELNVNALELEDSALYLCASSLIGTGRTSQPQHFGDGTRLSIL.

This clone has a single count. The V call is TRBV9, the J call TRBJ1-3; D not resolved. The CDR3 contains 14 residues. Germline V CDR1 and CDR2: SGDLS, YYNGEE. V was pared by 3 bases and J by 0 bases, with 7 bases between. The CDR3 reads CASSAGSSGNTIYF. CDR3 DNA: TGTGCCAGCAGCGCGGGGTCCTCTGGAAACACCATATATTTT.

The J gene is TRBJ1-3, the V gene TRBV28; D perhaps matches TRBD1 (5 bases). This CDR3 spans 16 amino acids. The V gene lost 2 bases and the J gene lost 2 bases, with 13 bases spanning the gap. Germline assignment: CDR1 MDHEN and CDR2 SYDVKM. CDR3 in DNA: TGTGCCAGCAGTTTAGCCCTTCTGACAGCTGGAAACACCATATATTTT. Translating it yields CASSLALLTAGNTIYF.

The rearrangement links TRBV7-6 to TRBJ1-6; D unclear. Germline V gives CDR1 SGHVS, CDR2 FNYEAQ. Trimming cost V 9 bases and J 10 bases, with 19 bases left between them. The CDR3 is 14 amino acids. The DNA for the CDR3 is TGTGCCAGATCTGAGCCGCGGGGTCACTCACCCCTCCACTTT. Residues: CARSEPRGHSPLHF.

The V and J genes are TRBV10-3 and TRBJ1-3; 7 nucleotides line up with TRBD1. After removal of 6 bases from V and 0 bases from J, the junction contained 5 bases not matched to a gene. This CDR3 has 15 residues. CDR1 and CDR2 from the germline V gene are ENHRY and SYGVKD. Here the CDR3 DNA reads TGTGCCATCAGAATGGGACAGTCCTCTGGAAACACCATATATTTT. The encoded protein is CAIRMGQSSGNTIYF.

This clone was observed a few times. The chain couples TRBV5-6 to TRBJ1-1; 9 positions match TRBD1. Germline CDR1 and CDR2: SGHDT and YYEEEE. The trim removed 2 bases at V and 5 bases at J, leaving 10 bases unmatched. The CDR3 length is 16 residues. CDR3 amino acids: CASSLQGAQAGTEAFF. CDR3 sequence (DNA): TGTGCCAGCAGCTTACAGGGGGCTCAGGCGGGGACTGAAGCTTTCTTT.

The gene calls are TRBV11-2 and TRBJ1-2; TRBD1 agrees at 8 bases. The V and J ends lost 5 bases and 7 bases, in that order; junction bases with no gene match: 9. The CDR3 consists of 14 residues. CDR1 and CDR2 (germline): SGHAT, FQNNGV. The CDR3 DNA reads TGTGCCAGCAGCGACTCCCAGGGGGCATTTGGCTACACCTTC. Its translation: CASSDSQGAFGYTF.

The rearrangement uses TRBV6-1 and TRBJ1-1; D not certain. The CDR3 consists of 13 residues. Germline CDR1 reads MNHNS; CDR2 reads SASEGT. Trimming shortened V by 4 bases and J by 3 bases, and 9 bases separated the two germline ends. Here the CDR3 reads CASSAGRDTEAFF. CDR3 DNA sequence: TGTGCCAGCAGTGCGGGGAGGGACACTGAAGCTTTCTTT.

The J gene is TRBJ2-7, the V gene TRBV28; perhaps TRBD1 as D (6 bases). Deletions cut 7 bases from V and 4 bases from J, with 20 bases between. The length of the CDR3 is 15 residues. Germline CDR1 reads MDHEN; CDR2 reads SYDVKM. CDR3 residues: CASTPWGRVSYEQYF. DNA of the CDR3: TGTGCCAGCACACCGTGGGGGCGGGTTTCGTACGAGCAGTACTTC.

The chain links TRBV6-5 to TRBJ1-5; no reliable D call. Germline CDR1 reads MNHEY; CDR2 reads SVGAGI. This CDR3 region has 14 residues. The germline V and J ends were trimmed by 3 bases and 3 bases, with 9 bases remaining between them. CDR3 nucleotides: TGTGCCAGCAGTTATGCGGGGATCAATCAGCCCCAGCATTTT. Residues: CASSYAGINQPQHF.

J is TRBJ2-7 and V is TRBV15, with D perhaps matching TRBD2 (6 bases). The V gene's germline CDR1 is LNHNV and CDR2 YYDKDF (reference sequence). The length of the CDR3 is 15 residues. Trimming took 5 bases from V and 3 from J, leaving 17 bases between them. Written as DNA, the CDR3 is TGTGCCACCAGCCCGACGGGGCTAGCGAGCTACGAGCAGTACTTC. This codes for CATSPTGLASYEQYF.

The chain carries TRBV27 and TRBJ2-3, with TRBD1 matching over 8 bases. CDR1 and CDR2 from the germline V gene are MNHEY and SMNVEV (reference sequence). This CDR3 has 14 residues. The junction had 8 bases not matched to a gene; V was cut back by 6 bases and J by 6 bases. The CDR3 region is CASRKDRVADTQYF. The CDR3 region has the DNA TGTGCCAGCAGGAAGGACAGGGTTGCGGATACGCAGTATTTT.

This clone was counted only a few times. The CDR3 is CASSYSADSGNTIYF. CDR3 bases: TGTGCCAGCAGTTACTCGGCAGACTCTGGAAACACCATATATTTT. V usage is TRBV6-5 and J usage is TRBJ1-3, with unresolved D. Germline assignment: CDR1 MNHEY and CDR2 SVGAGI. This CDR3 is 15 amino acids long. Trimming stripped 0 bases from V and 0 bases from J, with 6 bases between.

This clone is a singleton in its sample. The chain couples TRBV28 to TRBJ1-2, with D perhaps matching TRBD1 (5 bases). The CDR3 runs 12 residues. Germline CDR1 is MDHEN and CDR2 is SYDVKM. V lost 6 bases and J 8 bases, leaving 13 bases between the germline ends. For the CDR3, the DNA is TGTGCCAGCAGGGGCAGGGCTCCCGGCTACACCTTC. Its translation is CASRGRAPGYTF.

The chain recombines TRBV6-6 with TRBJ2-6; D remains unclear. Looked up from germline, CDR1 is MNHNY and CDR2 is SVGAGI (reference sequence). This CDR3 contains 15 residues. The V gene lost 6 bases and the J gene lost 0 bases, with 9 bases spanning the gap. CDR3 nucleotides: TGTGCCAGCAGAACCGACACCTCTGGGGCCAACGTCCTGACTTTC. Translating gives CASRTDTSGANVLTF.

This clone showed up many times. The chain uses TRBV28 and TRBJ1-3; no reliable D call. The CDR3 is made up of 14 amino acids. V was pared by 5 bases and J by 4 bases, with 12 bases between. Germline V gene data show CDR1 as MDHEN and CDR2 as SYDVKM. The CDR3 sequence is CASSLGGVGNTIYF. CDR3 sequence (DNA): TGTGCCAGCAGTCTTGGCGGGGTCGGAAACACCATATATTTT.

This clone occurred a few times. This sequence joins TRBV5-4 and TRBJ2-2; the match to TRBD1 covers 10 bases. The V gene end was trimmed by 3 bases and the J gene end by 4 bases; junction bases not matched to a gene: 9. The CDR3 length is 17 residues. CDR1 and CDR2 from the germline V gene are SGHNT and YYREEE (reference sequence). The CDR3 DNA is TGTGCCAGCAGCTCGGGGCGGGGGACAGGGGTCACCGGGGAGCTGTTTTTT. Protein: CASSSGRGTGVTGELFF.